The rows below give T cell receptor beta chains drawn from one sample of a study of breast tumors, draining lymph nodes, adjacent tissues. TCRdb reprocessed the multiplex PCR reads with MiXCR, giving one entry per CDR3 protein. The data contain roughly 110,000 distinct CDR3 sequences, more than 30% of them singletons. The sequenced sample was axillary lymph node tissue. These receptors came from a female donor with breast cancer. Some clones in this sample may be carry-over from other donors' samples. Each CDR3 is given with its conserved first and last residue. A D gene is named only where the DNA matches it firmly. The size entry is marked missing in some rows and otherwise reads once, few, many or a size class.

j_gene | v_gene | d_gene | abundance | CDR3nt | CDR3aa
TRBJ2-5 | TRBV19 | TRBD2 | NA | TGTGCCAGTAGTAGGTTAGCGGGGCCCCAGAACCAAGAGACCCAGTCCTTC | CASSRLAGPQNQETQSF
TRBJ1-1 | TRBV18 | NA | NA | TGTGCCAGCTCCCTCAGGGACCGCTTGAGCACTGAAGCTTTCTTT | CASSLRDRLSTEAFF
TRBJ1-5 | TRBV6-2/TRBV6-3 | TRBD1 | many | TGTGCCAGCAGTCCGGACAGGATCAGCAATCAGCCCCAGCATTTT | CASSPDRISNQPQHF
TRBJ1-2 | TRBV7-2 | NA | NA | TGTGCCAGCAGCTTAAAGTTTAACTATGGCTACACCTTC | CASSLKFNYGYTF
TRBJ2-3 | TRBV5-1 | TRBD2 | NA | TGCGCCGGCAGCTCCAGACTAGCGGGGGGAAGAGATACGCAGTATTTT | CAGSSRLAGGRDTQYF
TRBJ2-1 | TRBV28 | NA | many | TGTGCCAGCAGTTTTAAAGTAAGCTCCTACAATGAGCAGTTCTTC | CASSFKVSSYNEQFF
TRBJ1-6 | TRBV5-8 | NA | many | TGTGCCAGCAGCTTGTTTCGGAGCTCCTATAATTCACCCCTCCACTTT | CASSLFRSSYNSPLHF
TRBJ1-2 | TRBV19 | TRBD1 | NA | TGTGCCAGTAGTATCGACAGGGTTTTTGGCTACACCTTC | CASSIDRVFGYTF
TRBJ2-1 | TRBV10-1 | TRBD2 | few | TGCGCCAGCAGTGAGTCGGTTAGCGGGAGGCCCTACAATGAGCAGTTCTTC | CASSESVSGRPYNEQFF
TRBJ1-4 | TRBV6-5 | NA | many | TGTGCCAGCAGTCACTCATTTTTGGGACGAGCTATTAATGAAAAACTGTTTTTT | CASSHSFLGRAINEKLFF
TRBJ1-4 | TRBV29-1 | NA | few | TGCAGCGTAGGCGCAACTAATGAAAAACTGTTTTTT | CSVGATNEKLFF
TRBJ2-2 | TRBV3-1 | NA | many | TGTGCCAGCAGCCAAAATCCAGCCCTCGGGGAGCTGTTTTTT | CASSQNPALGELFF
TRBJ2-7 | TRBV4-2 | NA | many | TGTGCCAGCAGCCAAGTCCCGGAGGGCTACGAGCAGTACTTC | CASSQVPEGYEQYF
TRBJ2-5 | TRBV9 | TRBD1 | many | TGTGCCAGCAGCGCGACAGGGAAGGGGGTAGAGACCCAGTACTTC | CASSATGKGVETQYF
TRBJ1-1 | TRBV20-1 | TRBD1 | few | TGCAGTGCTTACGGACAGGTTGAAGCTTTCTTT | CSAYGQVEAFF
TRBJ2-1 | TRBV2 | TRBD1 | many | TGTGCCAGCAGGGGACAGGGGGGGGGAAATGAGCAGTTCTTC | CASRGQGGGNEQFF